Below are 15 T cell receptor beta chains sequenced from a single sample in a study of T cell clones after liver transplantation. Assay used: immunoSEQ multiplex PCR; TCRdb lists only in-frame clones, some missing. The sample contains tens of thousands of clones, 80% of which appear only once. This specimen consisted of CD4+ T cells from blood, obtained 12 months after liver transplant. Receptors were obtained from a human patient who received a liver transplant. Some T cells may possibly be graft donor cells.

The chain uses TRBV29-1 and TRBJ1-1, with D hard to call. The germline gives CDR1 SQVTM, CDR2 ANQGSEA. This CDR3 spans 11 amino acids. The V gene lost 7 bases and the J gene lost 8 bases, with 14 bases spanning the gap. CDR3: CSADLGWEAFF. The CDR3, as DNA: TGCAGCGCTGATTTGGGATGGGAAGCTTTCTTT.

The V gene is TRBV5-4, the J gene TRBJ2-1; D gene ambiguous. Deletions cut 4 bases from V and 0 bases from J, with 14 bases between. The CDR3 consists of 16 residues. Germline CDR1 reads SGHNT; CDR2 reads YYREEE (reference sequence). This CDR3 reads CASSRGGESSYNEQFF. For the CDR3, the DNA is TGTGCCAGCAGCCGAGGTGGAGAGAGCTCCTACAATGAGCAGTTCTTC.

The V call is TRBV29-1, the J call TRBJ1-1; D gene unclear. This CDR3 comprises 13 residues. The germline V gene encodes CDR1 SQVTM and CDR2 ANQGSEA. With 4 bases removed from V and 4 bases from J, the gap between germline ends came to 13 bases. CDR3 bases: TGCAGCGTTGGGATCGGGGTGGGCACTGAAGCTTTCTTT. This gives the protein CSVGIGVGTEAFF.

The chain couples TRBV15 to TRBJ1-1, with D unresolved. The CDR3 contains 13 residues. CDR1 is LNHNV, CDR2 YYDKDF, per germline (reference sequence). Trimming shortened V by 0 bases and J by 6 bases, and 8 bases separated the two germline ends. The CDR3 reads CATSRDVGAEAFF. The CDR3 DNA follows: TGTGCCACCAGCAGAGATGTGGGAGCTGAAGCTTTCTTT.

The chain carries TRBV6-6 and TRBJ1-3; D may be TRBD1 (5 bases). This CDR3 spans 16 amino acids. Trimming stripped 5 bases from V and 0 bases from J, with 14 bases between. Germline CDR1 MNHNY, CDR2 SVGAGI (reference sequence). CDR3 region: CASSNRQWSSGNTIYF. The DNA of the CDR3 is TGTGCCAGCAGTAACAGACAGTGGAGCTCTGGAAACACCATATATTTT.

The CDR3 DNA reads as TGTGCAAGTCGCTTAGCGGGAGGATACAATGAGCAGTTCTTC. It yields the protein CASRLAGGYNEQFF. This chain connects TRBV12-2 to TRBJ2-1; the table's D call, TRBD2, was not checked against the DNA. TRBV12-2 is a listed pseudogene. This CDR3 is 14 amino acids long.

V and J are TRBV9 and TRBJ2-1; 7 bases line up with TRBD2. The germline V gene encodes CDR1 SGDLS and CDR2 YYNGEE. The J segment lost 3 bases and the V segment lost 2 bases, leaving 8 bases of the junction unmatched. The CDR3 runs 16 residues. This CDR3 is CASSVGGSVFYNEQFF. DNA for the CDR3: TGTGCCAGCAGCGTGGGCGGGAGCGTGTTCTACAATGAGCAGTTCTTC.

The chain is built from TRBV2 and TRBJ1-4, with D possibly matching TRBD1 (6 bases). V was pared by 6 bases and J by 1 base, with 12 bases between. This CDR3 has 15 residues. From germline, CDR1 is SNHLY and CDR2 FYNNEI. The CDR3 spells CASSLQGRTNEKLFF. The CDR3 nucleotides are TGTGCCAGCAGCCTACAGGGAAGAACTAATGAAAAACTGTTTTTT.

This rearrangement joins TRBV28 to TRBJ1-2; no clear D gene. The germline gives CDR1 MDHEN, CDR2 SYDVKM. V shed 6 bases and J shed 4 bases, with 18 bases lying between them. There are 15 residues in the CDR3. CDR3 bases: TGTGCCAGCAGCGTCCCTTCGGCGGTCTTCTATGGCTACACCTTC. Residues: CASSVPSAVFYGYTF.

The DNA of the CDR3 is TGTGCCAGCTCACCTGACCCGGTTAGCTCCTACAATGAGCAGTTCTTC. Translation: CASSPDPVSSYNEQFF. The chain combines TRBV18 with TRBJ2-1; D ambiguous. The CDR3 totals 16 residues. CDR1 KGHSH and CDR2 LQKENI come from the germline V gene. V lost 3 bases to trimming and J lost 0 bases, with 12 bases between them.

The chain combines TRBV19 with TRBJ2-2; D is perhaps TRBD1 or TRBD2 (5 bases each). Trimming left V 6 bases short and J 6 bases short, with 17 bases between. The germline CDR1 and CDR2 sequences are LNHDA and SQIVND (reference sequence). The CDR3 totals 15 residues. CDR3 sequence (DNA): TGTGCCAGTAGGCCCTCGGGGCGGGCCGCCGGGGAGCTGTTTTTT. It codes for CASRPSGRAAGELFF.

The V call is TRBV25-1, the J call TRBJ1-4; D is ambiguous. Germline CDR1 MGHDK, CDR2 SYGVNS. The V end lost 3 bases, the J end lost 1 base, and 6 bases lay between the germline ends. The CDR3 extends over 14 amino acids. DNA of the CDR3: TGTGCCAGCAGTGACTCAGAAACTAATGAAAAACTGTTTTTT. Translating it yields CASSDSETNEKLFF.

The genes are TRBV11-2 and TRBJ2-7; D call uncertain. This CDR3 has 12 amino acids. CDR1 is SGHAT, CDR2 FQNNGV, per germline. The V and J ends lost 1 base and 5 bases respectively, with 6 bases between them. The CDR3 region is CASSLVQDEQYF. As DNA, the CDR3 is TGTGCCAGCAGCTTAGTGCAGGACGAGCAGTACTTC.

This clone has just one count. The V and J genes are TRBV18 and TRBJ1-1; 7 positions match TRBD1. In germline, CDR1 is KGHSH, CDR2 LQKENI. This CDR3 spans 16 amino acids. After removal of 3 bases from V and 0 bases from J, the junction contained 7 bases not matched to a gene. The CDR3 here is CASSPLDRSMNTEAFF. The CDR3 DNA reads TGTGCCAGCTCACCGCTGGACAGGTCTATGAACACTGAAGCTTTCTTT.

The genes are TRBV6-6 and TRBJ1-5; no clear D. Trimming cost V 5 bases and J 5 bases, with 13 bases left between them. The germline V gene encodes CDR1 MNHNY and CDR2 SVGAGI (reference sequence). The CDR3 contains 14 residues. The CDR3 sequence is CASSPELGYQPQHF. For the CDR3, the DNA is TGTGCCAGCAGTCCGGAGTTGGGGTATCAGCCCCAGCATTTT.